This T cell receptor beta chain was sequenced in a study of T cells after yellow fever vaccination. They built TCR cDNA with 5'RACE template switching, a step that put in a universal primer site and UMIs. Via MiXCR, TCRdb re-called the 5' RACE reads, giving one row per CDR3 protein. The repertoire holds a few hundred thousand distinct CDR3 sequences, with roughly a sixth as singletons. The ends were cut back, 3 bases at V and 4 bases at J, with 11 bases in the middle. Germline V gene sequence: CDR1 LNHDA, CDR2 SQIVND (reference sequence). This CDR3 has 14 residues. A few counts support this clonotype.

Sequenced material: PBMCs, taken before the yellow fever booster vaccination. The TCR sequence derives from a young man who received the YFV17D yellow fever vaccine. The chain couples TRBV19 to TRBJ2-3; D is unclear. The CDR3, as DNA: TGTGCCAGTAGTATCTCGGTTGCGGCAGATACGCAGTATTTT. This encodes CASSISVAADTQYF.